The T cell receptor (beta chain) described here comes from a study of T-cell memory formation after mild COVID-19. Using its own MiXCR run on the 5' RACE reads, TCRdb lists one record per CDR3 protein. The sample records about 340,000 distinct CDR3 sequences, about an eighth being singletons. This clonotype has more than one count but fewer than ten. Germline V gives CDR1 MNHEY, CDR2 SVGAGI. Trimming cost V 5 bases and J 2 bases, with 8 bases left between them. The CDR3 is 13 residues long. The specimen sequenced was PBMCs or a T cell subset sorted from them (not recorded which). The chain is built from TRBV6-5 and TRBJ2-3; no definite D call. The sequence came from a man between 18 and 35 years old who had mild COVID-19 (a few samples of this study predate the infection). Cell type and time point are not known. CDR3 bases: TGTGCCAGCAGTCTGGACGACACAGATACGCAGTATTTT. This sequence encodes CASSLDDTDTQYF.